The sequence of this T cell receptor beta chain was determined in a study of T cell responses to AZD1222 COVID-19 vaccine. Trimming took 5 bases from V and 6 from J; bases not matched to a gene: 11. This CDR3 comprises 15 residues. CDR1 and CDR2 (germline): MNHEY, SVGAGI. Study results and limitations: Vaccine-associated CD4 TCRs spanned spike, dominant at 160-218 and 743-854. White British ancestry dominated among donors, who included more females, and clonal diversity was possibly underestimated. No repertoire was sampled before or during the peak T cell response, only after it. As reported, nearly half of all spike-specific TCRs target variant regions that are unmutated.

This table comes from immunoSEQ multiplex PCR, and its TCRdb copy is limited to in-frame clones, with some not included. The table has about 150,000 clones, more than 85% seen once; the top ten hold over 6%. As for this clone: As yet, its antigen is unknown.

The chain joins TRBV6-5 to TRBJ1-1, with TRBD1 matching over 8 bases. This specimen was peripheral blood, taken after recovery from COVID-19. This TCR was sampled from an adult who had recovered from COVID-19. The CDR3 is CASSQLGQGSSEAFF. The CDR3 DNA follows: TGTGCCAGCAGTCAACTCGGACAGGGATCTTCTGAAGCTTTCTTT.